Listed below are T cell receptor beta chains from one sample, sequenced in a study of T-cell reconstitution after alpha-beta-depleted transplantation in children. TCRdb analysed the PCR reads with MiXCR anew, one entry per CDR3 protein. This table holds 500,000 to 750,000 distinct CDR3 sequences, about an eighth found once. Sequenced here: PBMCs, mostly from graft donor cells, sampled 360 days after TCRalphabeta/CD19-depleted stem cell transplant. The receptor set was obtained from a male patient younger than 18 who had a stem cell transplant for acute myeloid leukemia, so the T cells may come from the graft donor. Both conserved end residues are part of each CDR3. Fields, in order: D gene, V gene, clone size, J gene, CDR3 protein, CDR3 DNA. The D gene is left open where the match is weak. Size is omitted from some rows. Given values are once, few, many or a class for expanded clones.

-,TRBV19,few,TRBJ2-7,CASSSQARVEQYF,TGTGCCAGTAGTTCCCAGGCCCGGGTAGAGCAGTACTTC
TRBD2,TRBV9,few,TRBJ2-1,CASSGVGLAGVNEQFF,TGTGCCAGCAGCGGCGTGGGACTAGCGGGGGTCAATGAGCAGTTCTTC
TRBD1,TRBV20-1,-,TRBJ2-7,CSASRDSGGSYEQYF,TGCAGTGCTAGTCGGGACAGTGGGGGATCCTACGAGCAGTACTTC
TRBD2,TRBV4-3,many,TRBJ2-7,CASSQGTSGFYEQYF,TGCGCCAGCAGCCAGGGGACTAGCGGATTCTACGAGCAGTACTTC
-,TRBV7-2,few,TRBJ2-1,CASSLTGGSSYNEQFF,TGTGCCAGCAGCTTAACTGGCGGAAGCTCCTACAATGAGCAGTTCTTC
-,TRBV12-3/TRBV12-4,-,TRBJ1-5,CASSLVISNQPQHF,TGTGCCAGCAGTTTAGTTATCAGCAATCAGCCCCAGCATTTT
-,TRBV18,few,TRBJ2-7,CASSPLAAQSREQYF,TGTGCCAGCTCACCACTGGCAGCCCAGTCTCGCGAGCAGTACTTC
TRBD2,TRBV9,-,TRBJ2-1,CASSELLAGVVEVNEQFF,TGTGCCAGCAGCGAGTTACTAGCGGGAGTGGTAGAAGTAAATGAGCAGTTCTTC
TRBD2,TRBV6-1,-,TRBJ2-2,CASSRKGGRGTGELFF,TGTGCCAGCAGTCGTAAGGGCGGGAGAGGAACCGGGGAGCTGTTTTTT
-,TRBV20-1,-,TRBJ2-7,CSARTIPLGGEQYF,TGCAGTGCTAGGACCATTCCGCTCGGAGGCGAGCAGTACTTC
-,TRBV29-1,-,TRBJ2-5,CSAPKERETQYF,TGCAGCGCTCCGAAAGAACGAGAGACCCAGTACTTC
TRBD2,TRBV10-3,-,TRBJ2-5,CAISEPQRGDTETQYF,TGTGCCATCAGTGAGCCCCAGCGGGGGGATACGGAGACCCAGTACTTC
-,TRBV20-1,many,TRBJ2-7,CSARGQVYYEQYF,TGCAGTGCTAGAGGACAGGTCTACTACGAGCAGTACTTC
TRBD1,TRBV2,few,TRBJ2-1,CASSETGTVPYNEQFF,TGTGCCAGCAGTGAAACCGGGACAGTCCCCTACAATGAGCAGTTCTTC
-,TRBV28,few,TRBJ2-5,CASTPQGETQYF,TGTGCCAGCACCCCCCAAGGGGAGACCCAGTACTTC
-,TRBV11-2,-,TRBJ2-7,CASSLVLLSTYEQYF,TGTGCCAGCAGCTTAGTTCTCCTATCGACCTACGAGCAGTACTTC
-,TRBV28,-,TRBJ2-7,CASRTMVGRYEQYF,TGTGCCAGCAGGACTATGGTAGGTCGGTACGAGCAGTACTTC
TRBD2,TRBV11-1,few,TRBJ2-5,CASSLLQIFIREALGTQYF,TGTGCCAGCAGCTTACTTCAGATCTTTATCCGGGAGGCCCTGGGGACCCAGTACTTC
-,TRBV28,few,TRBJ2-5,CASSLDLSGRETQYF,TGTGCCAGCAGTTTGGACCTCAGCGGTCGAGAGACCCAGTACTTC
TRBD1,TRBV6-2/TRBV6-3,-,TRBJ2-7,CASSYWGQGKGEQYF,TGTGCCAGCAGTTATTGGGGACAGGGGAAAGGCGAGCAGTACTTC
TRBD2,TRBV6-5,-,TRBJ2-1,CASSYRIAGGIWREQFF,TGTGCCAGCAGTTACCGAATAGCGGGTGGGATTTGGCGTGAGCAGTTCTTC
TRBD1,TRBV7-6,-,TRBJ1-1,CASSLFSSPGQGMNTEAFF,TGTGCCAGCAGCTTATTTTCTTCCCCGGGACAGGGGATGAACACTGAAGCTTTCTTT
-,TRBV28,-,TRBJ2-5,CASSLSGPQETQYF,TGTGCCAGCAGTTTATCCGGGCCCCAAGAGACCCAGTACTTC
-,TRBV12-3/TRBV12-4,many,TRBJ2-3,CASTSTDTQYF,TGTGCCAGCACCAGCACAGATACGCAGTATTTT
-,TRBV5-1,many,TRBJ2-5,CASRRWTDQETQYF,TGCGCCAGCAGGAGGTGGACAGACCAAGAGACCCAGTACTTC
-,TRBV7-8,-,TRBJ2-2,CASLEGQELFF,TGTGCCAGCTTAGAGGGGCAGGAGCTGTTTTTT
-,TRBV11-2,few,TRBJ2-7,CASSFKQGQYF,TGTGCCAGCAGCTTTAAACAGGGGCAGTACTTC
-,TRBV7-2,few,TRBJ2-5,CASSSSASAAETQYF,TGTGCCAGCAGCTCCTCGGCTAGCGCGGCGGAGACCCAGTACTTC
TRBD2,TRBV12-3/TRBV12-4,-,TRBJ2-6,CASSQHPESSGSPGANVLTF,TGTGCCAGCAGTCAACACCCGGAGTCTAGCGGGAGTCCTGGGGCCAACGTCCTGACTTTC
-,TRBV18,-,TRBJ2-7,CASCWGASYEQYF,TGTGCCAGCTGCTGGGGGGCAAGCTACGAGCAGTACTTC
-,TRBV29-1,-,TRBJ1-1,CSVSAGTTEAFF,TGCAGCGTGTCGGCGGGGACCACTGAAGCTTTCTTT
-,TRBV7-8,-,TRBJ2-7,CASSPSGSLSSYEQYF,TGTGCCAGCAGCCCTAGTGGTAGTCTGAGCTCCTACGAGCAGTACTTC
TRBD1,TRBV5-1,-,TRBJ2-7,CASSFLDRGHEQYF,TGCGCCAGCAGCTTTTTGGACAGGGGCCACGAGCAGTACTTC
-,TRBV7-2,few,TRBJ2-1,CASSLGSLTSYNEQFF,TGTGCCAGCAGCTTAGGGTCTCTGACTAGCTACAATGAGCAGTTCTTC
TRBD2,TRBV4-3,-,TRBJ2-7,CASSQELAGSISYEQYF,TGCGCCAGCAGCCAAGAACTAGCGGGGAGTATCTCCTACGAGCAGTACTTC
-,TRBV14,many,TRBJ2-3,CASSRTSYTGTDTQYF,TGTGCCAGCAGCCGCACTAGTTATACCGGCACAGATACGCAGTATTTT
-,TRBV18,-,TRBJ2-6,CASSPLPGINPSGANVLTF,TGTGCCAGCTCACCCCTTCCAGGGATTAATCCCTCTGGGGCCAACGTCCTGACTTTC
-,TRBV15,-,TRBJ2-2,CATSRGRVDTGELFF,TGTGCCACCAGCAGAGGAAGGGTGGACACCGGGGAGCTGTTTTTT
TRBD1,TRBV20-1,-,TRBJ2-7,CSARTGGAASGEQYF,TGCAGTGCTAGAACAGGGGGCGCCGCTTCTGGGGAGCAGTACTTC
TRBD1,TRBV28,few,TRBJ2-7,CASSFGTGEEQYF,TGTGCCAGCAGTTTCGGGACAGGGGAAGAGCAGTACTTC
TRBD2,TRBV6-1,-,TRBJ2-1,CASSPRTSGRTSSYNEQFF,TGTGCCAGCAGTCCCCGGACTAGCGGGAGGACTAGCTCCTACAATGAGCAGTTCTTC
-,TRBV20-1,many,TRBJ2-7,CSARGQSSYEQYF,TGCAGTGCCCGAGGACAGAGCTCCTACGAGCAGTACTTC